This T cell receptor beta chain was captured in a study of blood T cell repertoires in COVID-19. For the study at large: From the United States, Italy and Spain came samples of acute and convalescent COVID-19. Nucleic acid was either cDNA or gDNA, and it came from T cells, B-cell-depleted T cells, or PBMCs.

The length of the CDR3 is 14 residues. V was cut by 5 bases and J by 6 bases, with 15 bases left in between. Germline V gene lookup returns CDR1 SGHTA and CDR2 FQGTGA. Enrollment of patients from Seattle took place during active infection, with longitudinal follow-up. In the study's own analysis: Reference gene primer amplification gave nucleated cell count estimates. TCRdb's copy holds only in-frame clones and misses some; the assay was immunoSEQ multiplex PCR. That table is the source of V, J and clone size, and D and trimming were worked out from the DNA. The sample includes some 240,000 clones, 88% of them seen just once.

This chain connects TRBV7-3 to TRBJ2-3, with D unresolved. Sequencing was carried out using peripheral blood. This sequence was found in a woman in her 70s with COVID-19, enrolled during active disease. The CDR3 here is CASSAVGREDTQYF. The CDR3 DNA is TGTGCCAGCAGCGCCGTGGGCCGCGAGGATACGCAGTATTTT.